The rows below give T cell receptor beta chains drawn from one sample of a study of cytomegalovirus exposure and HLA in healthy donors. The table came from immunoSEQ multiplex PCR; TCRdb's copy has only in-frame clones and leaves some out. The sample holds about 110,000 clones; approximately 80% are singletons and the top ten take less than 3%. The specimen sequenced was PBMCs. The receptors shown here come from a woman aged 55-70 years in good health and CMV-seropositive. The conserved cysteine and the conserved F or W are not part of the CDR3 here.

V	J	CDR3
TRBV7-8	TRBJ2-1	ASSLLSGSTYNEQF
TRBV4-2	TRBJ2-1	ASSQGDPGLPYNEQF
TRBV19	TRBJ2-3	ASMRGSTDTQY
TRBV18	TRBJ1-5	ASSPNRGGNQPQH
TRBV18	TRBJ1-2	ASSPKPQGYT
TRBV5-5	TRBJ1-1	ASSLVNRANTEAF
TRBV6-1	TRBJ2-7	ASSEGGYYEQY
TRBV5-4	TRBJ2-2	ASSLAPGLEMTGELF
TRBV9	TRBJ1-1	ASSPSEGANTEAF
TRBV7-2	TRBJ1-5	ASSLVGDQPQH
TRBV14	TRBJ1-2	ASSQASGTAFYGYT
TRBV7-6	TRBJ2-2	ASRPSGLTNTGGLF
TRBV19	TRBJ1-1	ASSPGVATEAF
TRBV28	TRBJ1-1	ASSAPGATTEAF
TRBV28	TRBJ2-7	ASRIAGVGTYEQY
TRBV7-6	TRBJ2-3	ASSQLGLAGGDTQY
TRBV4-2	TRBJ1-5	ASSPDRGNQPQH
TRBV5-1	TRBJ1-1	ATQGRGTEAF
TRBV28	TRBJ2-3	ASSFEEPLTSHHPTDTQY
TRBV9	TRBJ1-2	ASSVRKADNYGYT
TRBV18	TRBJ1-3	ASSPPGNSGNTIY
TRBV7-9	TRBJ2-3	ASSTPRDRGLDTQY
TRBV18	TRBJ1-1	ASSPFAVNTEAF
TRBV27	TRBJ2-3	ASSPIRTGGRESTQY
TRBV9	TRBJ1-1	ASSVFDRGGLTEAF
TRBV21-1	TRBJ1-2	ASSIRGLINYGYT
TRBV5-5	TRBJ1-6	ASSPAGVPPLH
TRBV5-4	TRBJ2-7	ASSRVRTGGGEQY
TRBV7-6	TRBJ1-3	ASTPGYSGNTIY
TRBV6-5	TRBJ1-4	ASSYSAGAEKLF
TRBV6-5	TRBJ2-7	ASSEGQLYEQY
TRBV5-1	TRBJ1-4	ASSLGRQGAGGGYEKLF
TRBV7-2	TRBJ2-2	ASSLGGVNTGELF
TRBV5-1	TRBJ2-1	ASSLLAASYNEQF
TRBV7-6	TRBJ1-1	ASSKARTGGTEAF
TRBV2	TRBJ2-5	ASGARQETQY
TRBV7-8	TRBJ1-5	ASRNDRGGQPQH
TRBV2	TRBJ2-1	ASSEGGLAGDNEQF
TRBV11-3	TRBJ2-3	ASSPSWPRETDTQY
TRBV9	TRBJ2-5	ASSVDRGVETQY
TRBV5-1	TRBJ1-3	ASSLHSGFISGNTIY
TRBV18	TRBJ1-1	ASTQLGNTEAF
TRBV5-1	TRBJ2-6	ASRTQGVAGANVLT
TRBV19	TRBJ2-3	ASAGQVTDTQY
TRBV6-1	TRBJ2-7	ASSEHLGAGELYEQY
TRBV5-1	TRBJ1-3	ASSKTASSGNTIY
TRBV19	TRBJ1-1	ASSSGQANTEAF
TRBV7-9	TRBJ2-3	ASGKTGGDTDTQY
TRBV11-2	TRBJ2-2	ASSPRVAGLPGELF